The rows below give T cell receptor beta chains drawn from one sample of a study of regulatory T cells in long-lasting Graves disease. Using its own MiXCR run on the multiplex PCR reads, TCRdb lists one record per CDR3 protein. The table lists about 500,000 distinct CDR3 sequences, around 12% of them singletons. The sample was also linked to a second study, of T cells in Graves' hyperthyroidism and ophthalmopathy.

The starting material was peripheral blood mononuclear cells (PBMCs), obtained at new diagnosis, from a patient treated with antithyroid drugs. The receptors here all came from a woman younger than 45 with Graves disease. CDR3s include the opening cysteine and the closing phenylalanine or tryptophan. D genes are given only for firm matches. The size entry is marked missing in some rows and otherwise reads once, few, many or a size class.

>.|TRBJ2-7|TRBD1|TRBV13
CASSPNPGQGAYEQYF
TGTGCCAGCAGCCCCAATCCGGGACAGGGGGCCTACGAGCAGTACTTC
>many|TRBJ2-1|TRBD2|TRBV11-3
CASSPSPSGRLYEQFF
TGTGCCAGCAGCCCCAGTCCTAGCGGGAGGCTTTATGAGCAGTTCTTC
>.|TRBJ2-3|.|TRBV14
CASSPSRAVSTDTQYF
TGTGCCAGCAGCCCCTCCCGAGCGGTGAGCACAGATACGCAGTATTTT
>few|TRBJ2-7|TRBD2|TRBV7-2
CASSLVGTSPYEQYF
TGTGCCAGCAGCTTAGTCGGGACTAGCCCCTACGAGCAGTACTTC
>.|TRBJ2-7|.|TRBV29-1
CSVRGGNFEQYF
TGCAGCGTCAGGGGGGGGAACTTCGAGCAGTACTTC
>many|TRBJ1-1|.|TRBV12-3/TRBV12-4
CASSLGIFDTEAFF
TGTGCCAGCAGTTTAGGAATTTTCGACACTGAAGCTTTCTTT
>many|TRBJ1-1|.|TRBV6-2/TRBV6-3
CATRTMDGGTEAFF
TGTGCCACCCGGACTATGGACGGGGGGACTGAAGCTTTCTTT
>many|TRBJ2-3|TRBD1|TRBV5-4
CASSLRATGGPTDTQYF
TGTGCCAGCAGCTTGCGGGCGACAGGGGGGCCCACAGATACGCAGTATTTT
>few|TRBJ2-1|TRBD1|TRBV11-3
CASSNPAGQGEVDEQFF
TGTGCCAGCAGCAACCCCGCCGGACAGGGTGAGGTCGATGAGCAGTTCTTC
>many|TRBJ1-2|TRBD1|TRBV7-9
CASSDDRAPNYGYTF
TGTGCCAGCAGCGACGACAGGGCCCCTAACTATGGCTACACCTTC
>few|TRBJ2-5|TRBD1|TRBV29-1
CSVERDRGKRETQYF
TGCAGCGTTGAAAGGGACAGGGGAAAACGAGAGACCCAGTACTTC
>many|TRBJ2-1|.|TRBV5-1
CASSLASGGYYNEQFF
TGCGCCAGCAGCTTGGCATCGGGGGGCTATTACAATGAGCAGTTCTTC
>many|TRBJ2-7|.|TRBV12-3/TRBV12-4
CASSYAGAYEQYF
TGTGCCAGCAGTTACGCTGGGGCGTACGAGCAGTACTTC
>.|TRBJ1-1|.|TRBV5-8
CASSRGTSQGTEAFF
TGTGCCAGCAGCCGAGGGACCTCCCAGGGGACTGAAGCTTTCTTT
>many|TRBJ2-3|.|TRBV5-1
CASSLGPSGELTDTQYF
TGCGCCAGCAGCTTGGGCCCCAGCGGAGAACTCACAGATACGCAGTATTTT
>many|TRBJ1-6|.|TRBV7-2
CASSLTGNRDSPLHF
TGTGCCAGCAGCTTAACCGGCAATAGGGACTCACCCCTCCACTTT
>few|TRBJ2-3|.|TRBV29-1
CSVAVSTDTQYF
TGCAGCGTTGCGGTTAGCACAGATACGCAGTATTTT
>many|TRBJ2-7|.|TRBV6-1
CASSSGASNEQYF
TGTGCCAGCTCATCAGGGGCAAGCAACGAGCAGTACTTC
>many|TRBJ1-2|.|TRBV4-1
CASSYDGQTNYGYTF
TGCGCCAGCAGCTACGACGGACAGACTAACTATGGCTACACCTTC
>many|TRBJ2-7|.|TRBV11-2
CASSGRGNFGEQYF
TGTGCCAGCAGCGGAAGGGGCAACTTTGGCGAGCAGTACTTC
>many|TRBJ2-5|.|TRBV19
CASSPQEEFETQYF
TGTGCCAGTAGTCCTCAAGAGGAGTTTGAGACCCAGTACTTC
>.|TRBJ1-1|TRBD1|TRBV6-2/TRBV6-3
CASSLYQGALSEAFF
TGTGCCAGCAGTTTGTATCAGGGGGCACTGTCTGAAGCTTTCTTT
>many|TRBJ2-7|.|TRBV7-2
CASSPTRRTTTEGKQYF
TGTGCCAGCAGCCCTACCCGCAGGACCACAACTGAGGGCAAGCAGTACTTC
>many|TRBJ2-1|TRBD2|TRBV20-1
CSASKGLAGLRNEQFF
TGCAGTGCTAGTAAGGGACTAGCGGGGCTCCGCAATGAGCAGTTCTTC
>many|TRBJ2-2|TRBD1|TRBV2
CASSEAGGVPGELFF
TGTGCCAGCAGTGAAGCAGGGGGCGTTCCCGGGGAGCTGTTTTTT
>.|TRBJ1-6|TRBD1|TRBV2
CASSYKGQGAKSPLHF
TGTGCCAGCAGTTATAAGGGACAGGGGGCAAAATCACCCCTCCACTTT
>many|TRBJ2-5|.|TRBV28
CASSWVPEITQYF
TGTGCCAGCAGCTGGGTGCCGGAAATAACCCAGTACTTC
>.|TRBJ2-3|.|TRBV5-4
CASGRERAFTDTQYF
TGTGCCAGCGGACGGGAGCGGGCTTTCACAGATACGCAGTATTTT
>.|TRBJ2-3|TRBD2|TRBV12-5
CASGLGLASDTQYF
TGTGCTAGTGGTTTGGGACTAGCATCAGATACGCAGTATTTT
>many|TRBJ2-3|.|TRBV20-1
CRSSGGSYLSDTQYF
TGCAGATCCAGTGGCGGCAGTTATCTGTCAGATACGCAGTATTTT
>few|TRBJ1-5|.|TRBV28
CAIHPGSHTAQPQHF
TGTGCCATCCACCCGGGCTCGCATACCGCGCAGCCCCAGCATTTT
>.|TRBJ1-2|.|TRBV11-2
CASSLGTKGYTF
TGTGCCAGCAGCTTAGGGACTAAGGGCTACACCTTC
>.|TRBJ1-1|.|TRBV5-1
CASSQYPGALNTEAFF
TGCGCCAGCAGCCAGTACCCAGGGGCGTTGAACACTGAAGCTTTCTTT
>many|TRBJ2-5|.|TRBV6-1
CASGRTDQETQYF
TGTGCCAGCGGCCGGACGGACCAAGAGACCCAGTACTTC
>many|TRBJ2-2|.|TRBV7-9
CASSMRNTGELFF
TGTGCCAGCAGCATGAGAAACACCGGGGAGCTGTTTTTT
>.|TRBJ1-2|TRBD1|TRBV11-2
CASSPGGQVRSNYGYTF
TGTGCCAGCAGCCCGGGAGGACAGGTCCGGTCTAACTATGGCTACACCTTC
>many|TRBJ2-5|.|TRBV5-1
CASSSGGTAQETQYF
TGCGCCAGCAGCTCTGGCGGGACAGCTCAAGAGACCCAGTACTTC
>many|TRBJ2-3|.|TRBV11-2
CASSEPATDTQYF
TGTGCCAGCAGCGAGCCCGCCACAGATACGCAGTATTTT
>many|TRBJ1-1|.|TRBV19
CASSRRQNTEAFF
TGTGCCAGTAGCCGGAGACAGAACACTGAAGCTTTCTTT
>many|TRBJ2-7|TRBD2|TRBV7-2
CASSLGAGRGSYEQYF
TGTGCCAGCAGCTTAGGAGCGGGGAGGGGCTCCTACGAGCAGTACTTC
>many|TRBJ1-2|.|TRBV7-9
CASSLDGGDYGYTF
TGTGCCAGCAGCTTAGATGGGGGTGACTATGGCTACACCTTC
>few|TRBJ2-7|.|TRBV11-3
CASSLGTPSYFSEQYF
TGTGCCAGCAGCTTAGGGACCCCTAGCTACTTTTCCGAGCAGTACTTC
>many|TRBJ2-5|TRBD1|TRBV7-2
CASSLAGQGAVQETQYF
TGTGCCAGCAGCCTAGCCGGACAGGGGGCTGTTCAAGAGACCCAGTACTTC
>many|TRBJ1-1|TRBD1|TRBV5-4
CASSLYRGLGAFF
TGTGCCAGCAGCCTATACAGGGGGCTGGGAGCTTTCTTT
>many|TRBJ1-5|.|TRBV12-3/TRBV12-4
CASSWGNQPQHF
TGTGCCAGCAGTTGGGGAAATCAGCCCCAGCATTTT
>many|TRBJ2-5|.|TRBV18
CASSPPWQRQYF
TGTGCCAGCTCACCACCGTGGCAGCGCCAGTACTTC
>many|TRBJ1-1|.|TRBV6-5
CASSYPDRNTEAFF
TGTGCCAGCAGTTATCCCGACAGGAACACTGAAGCTTTCTTT
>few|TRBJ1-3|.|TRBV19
CASSITEHTIYF
TGTGCCAGTAGTATAACCGAGCACACCATATATTTT
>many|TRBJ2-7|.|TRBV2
CASRDEIYEQYF
TGTGCCAGCAGAGACGAGATCTACGAGCAGTACTTC
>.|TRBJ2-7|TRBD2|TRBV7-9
CASSLFVGLAGNPYEQYF
TGTGCCAGCAGCTTGTTCGTTGGGCTAGCGGGAAACCCCTACGAGCAGTACTTC
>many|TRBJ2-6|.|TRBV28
CASRNTGSGANVLTF
TGTGCCAGCAGGAACACGGGCTCTGGGGCCAACGTCCTGACTTTC
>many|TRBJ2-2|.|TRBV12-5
CASGLVHVGGTNTGELFF
TGTGCTAGTGGTTTGGTACACGTTGGGGGGACGAACACCGGGGAGCTGTTTTTT
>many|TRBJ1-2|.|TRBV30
CAWSRLPGGSDYGYTF
TGTGCCTGGAGTCGACTCCCGGGGGGGTCGGACTATGGCTACACCTTC
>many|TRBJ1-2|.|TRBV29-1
CSVETGLPNYGYTF
TGCAGCGTCGAGACAGGACTACCTAACTATGGCTACACCTTC
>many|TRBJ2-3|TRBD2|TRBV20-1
CSAQGLAGEGTDTQYF
TGCAGTGCTCAGGGACTAGCGGGAGAAGGCACAGATACGCAGTATTTT